The rows below give T cell receptor beta chains drawn from one sample of a study of T cell clones after liver transplantation. The protocol was immunoSEQ multiplex PCR, while the TCRdb copy is restricted to in-frame clones and leaves out a portion. The top ten clones hold about 0.79% of a sample with tens of thousands of clones, roughly 80% of them seen once. Specimen: CD4+ T cells from blood, collected 12 months after liver transplant. Every receptor here comes from a human patient who received a liver transplant. Some T cells could come from the graft donor. Each CDR3 is given with its conserved first and last residue. The D gene is left open where the match is weak. Where a row states a size, it is once, few, many or the class of an expanded clone; other rows omit it.

>TRBV5-1|-|-|TRBJ1-3
TGCGCCAGCAGCCCCGACCCGGGGGTGTTAGGAAACACCATATATTTT
CASSPDPGVLGNTIYF
>TRBV6-6|-|-|TRBJ2-7
TGTGCCAGCAGTTACGTGAGACAGAACTTCTACGAGCAGTACTTC
CASSYVRQNFYEQYF
>TRBV14|-|-|TRBJ2-7
TGTGCCAGCAGCCAAGATCGCGGCGGATACTACGAGCAGTACTTC
CASSQDRGGYYEQYF
>TRBV5-5|TRBD1|-|TRBJ2-7
TGTGCCAGCAGCTTGACCTCCTTAGACAGGGGGGCTAACGAGCAGTACTTC
CASSLTSLDRGANEQYF
>TRBV5-1|TRBD1|-|TRBJ2-5
TGCGCCAGCAGGACAGGGGGCAGGGAGACCCAGTACTTC
CASRTGGRETQYF
>TRBV29-1|-|-|TRBJ2-1
TGCAGCGTTGACCTGGGGGGAGCCTTGTACAATGAGCAGTTCTTC
CSVDLGGALYNEQFF
>TRBV13|-|few|TRBJ2-6
TGTGCCAGCAGCTTAGGGTTTGGTTCGGGGGCCAACGTCCTGACTTTC
CASSLGFGSGANVLTF
>TRBV27|-|few|TRBJ1-4
TGTGCCAGCAGTTCCCCGGGGGTGGGGAGTGAAAAACTGTTTTTT
CASSSPGVGSEKLFF
>TRBV19|-|-|TRBJ2-5
TGTGCCAGTAGTACGACCTTTTCCGGAGAGACCCAGTACTTC
CASSTTFSGETQYF
>TRBV27|TRBD1|-|TRBJ2-7
TGTGCCAGCTTGGACAGGGTTCTCCCCTACGAGCAGTACTTC
CASLDRVLPYEQYF
>TRBV30|TRBD2|-|TRBJ2-1
TGTGCCTGGCAAATTAAGCGGGAGGGCCGTAGTGAGCAGTTCTTC
CAWQIKREGRSEQFF
>TRBV28|TRBD1|-|TRBJ1-2
TGTGCCAGCACCCCGGGACAGGGAGATCCTAACTATGGCTACACCTTC
CASTPGQGDPNYGYTF
>TRBV4-1|TRBD2|-|TRBJ2-1
TGCGCCAGCAGCCAGGGCCGACTAGCTTACAATGAGCAGTTCTTC
CASSQGRLAYNEQFF
>TRBV2|TRBD2|-|TRBJ2-7
TGTGCGATGGCGGGACTAGCGTTCTCCTACGAGCAGTACTTC
CAMAGLAFSYEQYF
>TRBV28|-|-|TRBJ2-3
TGTGCCAGCAGGCGAACCGGGACACCGCAGTATTTT
CASRRTGTPQYF
>TRBV5-1|TRBD2|-|TRBJ2-7
TGCGCCAGATGGGACTATATTTCGGAGCAGTACTTC
CARWDYISEQYF
>TRBV10-3|-|few|TRBJ1-5
TGTGCCACTCAGGGTAGGGGCAATCAGCCCCAGCATTTT
CATQGRGNQPQHF
>TRBV6-1|TRBD2|-|TRBJ2-1
TGTGCCAGCGGACGAGCGGGAGGGTACAATGAGCAGTTCTTC
CASGRAGGYNEQFF
>TRBV7-9|-|-|TRBJ2-3
TGTGCCAGCACCCCAAGGGGCATGGGCACAGATACGCAGTATTTT
CASTPRGMGTDTQYF
>TRBV2|-|-|TRBJ2-1
TGTGCCAGCTCAGTGAGGAGCTCCTACAATGAGCAGTTCTTC
CASSVRSSYNEQFF
>TRBV4-2|TRBD2|-|TRBJ2-1
TGTGCCAGCAGCCAAGTGGGTAGCGGGAGGCATGAGCAGTTCTTC
CASSQVGSGRHEQFF
>TRBV10-3|TRBD2|-|TRBJ2-1
TGTGCCATCAGTGCGACTAGCGGGGACTATCAGTTCTTC
CAISATSGDYQFF
>TRBV13|-|once|TRBJ1-3
TGTGCCAGCACACCGGGGTATGGAAACACCATATATTTT
CASTPGYGNTIYF
>TRBV7-9|-|-|TRBJ1-4
TGTGCCAGCAGCTTAGCCCGGGATAATGAAAAACTGTTTTTT
CASSLARDNEKLFF
>TRBV19|-|-|TRBJ1-1
TGTGCCAGTAGCCGCAATTCCATGAACACTGAAGCTTTCTTT
CASSRNSMNTEAFF
>TRBV11-2|-|many|TRBJ2-1
TGTGCCAGCAGCTCGCTCAAGTACCCCAATGAGCAGTTCTTC
CASSSLKYPNEQFF
>TRBV6-5|-|-|TRBJ1-2
TGTGCCAGCAGTTACGACAGGACTTATGGCTACACCTTC
CASSYDRTYGYTF
>TRBV27|TRBD2|-|TRBJ2-1
TGTGCCAGCAGTTCTTTAGCGGGAAGGGACGATGAGCAGTTCTTC
CASSSLAGRDDEQFF
>TRBV28|-|-|TRBJ2-7
TGTGCCAGCAGCTTCCCAGGCCTAGAATCCTACGAGCAGTACTTC
CASSFPGLESYEQYF
>TRBV28|-|-|TRBJ1-4
TGTGCCAGCAGTTCCAGGGCTCGATTCGTCCAACTGTTTTTT
CASSSRARFVQLFF
>TRBV5-6|TRBD2|-|TRBJ2-7
TGTGCCAGCAGCTTTAGCGGGAGGGCGTACGAGCAGTACTTC
CASSFSGRAYEQYF
>TRBV18|-|-|TRBJ2-7
TGTGCCAGCTCACCAGGCAGAACCTACGAGCAGTACTTC
CASSPGRTYEQYF
>TRBV6-6|TRBD2|-|TRBJ2-7
TGTGCCACCAAGGACAATTTGGGACTAGTGGGCTACGAGCAGTACTTC
CATKDNLGLVGYEQYF
>TRBV7-2|TRBD1|-|TRBJ1-5
TGTGCCAGCAGCTGGACCGGGACAGGCAATCAGCCCCAGCATTTT
CASSWTGTGNQPQHF
>TRBV5-1|TRBD1|-|TRBJ1-1
TGCGCCAGCAGCTTGTCCGACAGGGGGCCTCCTTGGACTGAAGCTTTCTTT
CASSLSDRGPPWTEAFF
>TRBV4-3|TRBD1|few|TRBJ2-1
TGCGCCAGCAGCCAAGGAGTCGGGACAGGGTCCTACAATGAGCAGTTCTTC
CASSQGVGTGSYNEQFF
>TRBV2|-|-|TRBJ2-1
TGTGCCAGCAGCATCCAGGACTCCTCCTACAATGAGCAGTTCTTC
CASSIQDSSYNEQFF
>TRBV28|TRBD2|few|TRBJ2-1
TGTGCCAGCAGTTTAGGCGGGAGGGCCGGTTACAATGAGCAGTTCTTC
CASSLGGRAGYNEQFF
>TRBV20-1|-|few|TRBJ2-1
TGCAGTGCTACACTGGGGAATGAGCAGTTCTTC
CSATLGNEQFF
>TRBV18|-|-|TRBJ1-4
TGTGCCAGCTCACCTACTCAGTCTAATGAAAAACTGTTTTTT
CASSPTQSNEKLFF
>TRBV27|TRBD1|once|TRBJ1-2
TGTGCCAGCGGCCAAACCGGGACAGCCGGCTACACCTTC
CASGQTGTAGYTF
>TRBV28|TRBD1|-|TRBJ1-5
TGTGCCAGCAGGACCGCAGGGGGCAGTCAGCCCCAGCATTTT
CASRTAGGSQPQHF
>TRBV7-2|TRBD1|-|TRBJ1-1
TGTGCCAGCAGCTTGGACAGGGCTTTGAACACTGAAGCTTTCTTT
CASSLDRALNTEAFF